Given below is one TCR beta chain in context. The germline V gene has CDR1 SNHLY and CDR2 FYNNEI. V was shortened by 5 bases and J by 5 bases, with 16 bases between the two germline ends. CDR3 length equals 15 residues. This specimen comes from a study of T cell changes during pregnancy in multiple sclerosis. The repertoire was sequenced with immunoSEQ multiplex PCR; TCRdb's copy has only in-frame clones and lacks some. The sample consists of tens of thousands of clones, approximately 92% of them appearing once. This chain links TRBV2 with TRBJ2-1; weak D call: TRBD2 (7 bases). This TCR was recovered from a female donor in good health, enrolled as a control in a pregnancy study. The source was peripheral blood, collected in the third trimester of pregnancy. This CDR3 reads CASSQEGGANNEQFF. CDR3 in DNA: TGTGCCAGCAGTCAAGAGGGGGGGGCTAACAATGAGCAGTTCTTC.